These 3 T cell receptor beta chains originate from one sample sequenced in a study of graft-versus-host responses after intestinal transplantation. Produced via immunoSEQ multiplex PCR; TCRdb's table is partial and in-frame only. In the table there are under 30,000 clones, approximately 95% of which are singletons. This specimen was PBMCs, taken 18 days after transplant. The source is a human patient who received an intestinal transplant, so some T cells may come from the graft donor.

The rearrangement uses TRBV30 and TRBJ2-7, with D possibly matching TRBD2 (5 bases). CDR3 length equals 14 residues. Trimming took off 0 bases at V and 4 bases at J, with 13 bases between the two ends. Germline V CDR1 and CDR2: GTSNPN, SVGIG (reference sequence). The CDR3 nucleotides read TGTGCCTGGAGTGTACTGGAGGTCTGGTACGAGCAGTACTTC. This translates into CAWSVLEVWYEQYF.

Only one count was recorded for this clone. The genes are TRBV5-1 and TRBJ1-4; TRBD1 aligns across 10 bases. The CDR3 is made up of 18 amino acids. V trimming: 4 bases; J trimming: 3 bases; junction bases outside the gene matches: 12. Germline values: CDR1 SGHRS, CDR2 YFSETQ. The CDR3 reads CASSPLLTGGVANEKLFF. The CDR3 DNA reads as TGCGCCAGCAGCCCTCTATTGACAGGGGGCGTTGCTAATGAAAAACTGTTTTTT.

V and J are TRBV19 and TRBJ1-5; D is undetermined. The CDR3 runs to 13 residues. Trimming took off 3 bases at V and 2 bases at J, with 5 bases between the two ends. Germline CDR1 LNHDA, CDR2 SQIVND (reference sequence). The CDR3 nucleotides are TGTGCCAGTAGTATGGGTCGCAATCAGCCCCAGCATTTT. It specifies CASSMGRNQPQHF.